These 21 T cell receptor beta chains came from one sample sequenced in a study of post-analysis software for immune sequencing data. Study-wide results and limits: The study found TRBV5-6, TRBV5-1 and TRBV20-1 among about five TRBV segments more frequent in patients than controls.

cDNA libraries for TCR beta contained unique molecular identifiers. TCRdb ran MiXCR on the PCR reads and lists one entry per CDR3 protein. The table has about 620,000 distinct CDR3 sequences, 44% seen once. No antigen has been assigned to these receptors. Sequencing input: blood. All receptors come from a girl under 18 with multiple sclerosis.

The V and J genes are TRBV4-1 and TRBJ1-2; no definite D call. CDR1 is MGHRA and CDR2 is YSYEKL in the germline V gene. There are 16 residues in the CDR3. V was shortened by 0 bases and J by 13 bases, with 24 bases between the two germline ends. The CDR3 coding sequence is TGCGCCAGCAGCCAAGATCGACGGCAGGCCCTCGGGCTAGGCACCTTC. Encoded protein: CASSQDRRQALGLGTF.

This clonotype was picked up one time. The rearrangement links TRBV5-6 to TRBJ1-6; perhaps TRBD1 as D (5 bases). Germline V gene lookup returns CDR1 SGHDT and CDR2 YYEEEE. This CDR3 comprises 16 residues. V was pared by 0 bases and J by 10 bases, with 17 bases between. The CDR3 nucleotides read TGTGCCAGCAGCTTGGTCTCTCGGGGCAGGGACTCACCCCTCCACTTT. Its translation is CASSLVSRGRDSPLHF. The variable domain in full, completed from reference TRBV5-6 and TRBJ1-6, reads DAGVTQSPTHLIKTRGQQVTLRCSPKSGHDTVSWYQQALGQGPQFIFQYYEEEERQRGNFPDRFSGHQFPNYSSELNVNALLLGDSALYLCASSLVSRGRDSPLHFGNGTRLTVT.

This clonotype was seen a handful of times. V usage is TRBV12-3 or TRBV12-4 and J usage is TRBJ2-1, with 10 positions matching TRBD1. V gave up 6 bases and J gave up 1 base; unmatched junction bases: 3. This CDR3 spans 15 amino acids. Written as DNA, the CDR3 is TGTGCCAGCAGGGTGGGACAGGGGTCCTACAATGAGCAGTTCTTC. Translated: CASRVGQGSYNEQFF.

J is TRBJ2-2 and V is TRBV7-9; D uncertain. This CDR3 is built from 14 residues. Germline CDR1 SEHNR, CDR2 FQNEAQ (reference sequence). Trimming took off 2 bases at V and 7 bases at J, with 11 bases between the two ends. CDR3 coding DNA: TGTGCCAGCAGCTTATCAATGATGGACGGGGAGCTGTTTTTT. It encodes CASSLSMMDGELFF.

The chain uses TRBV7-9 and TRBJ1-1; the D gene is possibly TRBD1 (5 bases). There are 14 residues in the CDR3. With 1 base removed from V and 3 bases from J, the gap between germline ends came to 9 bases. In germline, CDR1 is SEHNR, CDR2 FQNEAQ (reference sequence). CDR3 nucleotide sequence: TGTGCCAGCAGCTTAGATGGGGCTTACACTGAAGCTTTCTTT. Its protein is CASSLDGAYTEAFF.

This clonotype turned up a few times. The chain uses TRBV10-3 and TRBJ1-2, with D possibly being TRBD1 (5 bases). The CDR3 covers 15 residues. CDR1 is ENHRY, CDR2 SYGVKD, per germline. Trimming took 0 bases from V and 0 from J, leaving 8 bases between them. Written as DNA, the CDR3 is TGTGCCATCAGTGAGTCCGGACAAGCTAACTATGGCTACACCTTC. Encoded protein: CAISESGQANYGYTF.

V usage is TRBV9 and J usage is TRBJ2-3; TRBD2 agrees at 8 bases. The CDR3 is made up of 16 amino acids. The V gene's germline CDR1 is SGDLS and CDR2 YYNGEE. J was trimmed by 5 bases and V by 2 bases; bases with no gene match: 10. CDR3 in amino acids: CASSVNSGKGKDTQYF. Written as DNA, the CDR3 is TGTGCCAGCAGCGTTAATAGCGGGAAGGGAAAAGATACGCAGTATTTT. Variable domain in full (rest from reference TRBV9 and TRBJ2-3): DSGVTQTPKHLITATGQRVTLRCSPRSGDLSVYWYQQSLDQGLQFLIQYYNGEERAKGNILERFSAQQFPDLHSELNLSSLELGDSALYFCASSVNSGKGKDTQYFGPGTRLTVL.

The CDR3, as DNA: TGTGCCAGCAGTTTACGGTTCGGCAGGGCTTCACCCCTCCACTTT. It is translated as CASSLRFGRASPLHF. V usage is TRBV12-3 or TRBV12-4 and J usage is TRBJ1-6; tentative D call: TRBD1 (5 bases). The CDR3 is 15 amino acids. The ends were cut back, 2 bases at V and 9 bases at J, with 14 bases in the middle.

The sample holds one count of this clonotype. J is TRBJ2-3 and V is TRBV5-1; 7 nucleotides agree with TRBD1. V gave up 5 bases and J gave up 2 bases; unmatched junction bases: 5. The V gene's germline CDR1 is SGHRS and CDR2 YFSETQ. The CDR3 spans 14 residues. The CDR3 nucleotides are TGCGCCAGCAGAAGGGACAGCCTCACAGATACGCAGTATTTT. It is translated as CASRRDSLTDTQYF.

This chain's CDR3 is CASSSSYEKLFF. The CDR3, as DNA: TGTGCCAGCAGTTCCTCCTATGAAAAACTGTTTTTT. The rearrangement uses TRBV27 and TRBJ1-4; D uncertain. With 4 bases removed from V and 6 bases from J, the gap between germline ends came to 6 bases. Looked up from germline, CDR1 is MNHEY and CDR2 is SMNVEV (reference sequence). This CDR3 region has 12 residues.

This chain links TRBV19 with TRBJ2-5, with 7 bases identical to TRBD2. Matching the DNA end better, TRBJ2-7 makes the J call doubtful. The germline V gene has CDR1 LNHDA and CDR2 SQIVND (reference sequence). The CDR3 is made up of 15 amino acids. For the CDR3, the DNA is TGTGCCAGTAGCGGACTATCGGGAGGTACCTACGAGCAGTACTTC. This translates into CASSGLSGGTYEQYF.

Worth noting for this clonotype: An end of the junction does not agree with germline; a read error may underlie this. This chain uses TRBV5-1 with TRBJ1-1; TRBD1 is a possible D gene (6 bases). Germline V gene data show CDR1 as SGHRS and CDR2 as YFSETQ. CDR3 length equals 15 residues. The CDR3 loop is CASSQLRDRNTEAFF. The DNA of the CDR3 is TGCGCCAGCAGCCAACTCCGCGACAGGAACACTGAGGCTTTCTTT.

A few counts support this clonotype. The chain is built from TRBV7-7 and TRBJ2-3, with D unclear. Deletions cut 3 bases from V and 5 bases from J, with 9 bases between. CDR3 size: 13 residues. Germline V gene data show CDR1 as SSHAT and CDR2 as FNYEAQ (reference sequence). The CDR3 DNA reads TGTGCCAGCAGCTTTTCCCCGAGAGATACGCAGTATTTT. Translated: CASSFSPRDTQYF.

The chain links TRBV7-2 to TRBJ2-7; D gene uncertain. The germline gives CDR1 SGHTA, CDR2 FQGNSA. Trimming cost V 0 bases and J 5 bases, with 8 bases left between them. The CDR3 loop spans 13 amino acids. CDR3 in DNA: TGTGCCAGCAGCTTAGCGGACCTCCACGAGCAGTACTTC. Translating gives CASSLADLHEQYF.

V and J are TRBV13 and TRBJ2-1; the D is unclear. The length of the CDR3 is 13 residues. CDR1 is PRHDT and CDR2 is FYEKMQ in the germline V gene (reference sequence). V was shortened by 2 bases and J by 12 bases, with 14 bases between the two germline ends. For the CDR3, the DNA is TGTGCCAGCAGCTTATCAGACGGCGTCGTGCAGTTCTTC. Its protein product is CASSLSDGVVQFF. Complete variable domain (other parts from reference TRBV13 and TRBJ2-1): AAGVIQSPRHLIKEKRETATLKCYPIPRHDTVYWYQQGPGQDPQFLISFYEKMQSDKGSIPDRFSAQQFSDYHSELNMSSLELGDSALYFCASSLSDGVVQFFGPGTRLTVL.

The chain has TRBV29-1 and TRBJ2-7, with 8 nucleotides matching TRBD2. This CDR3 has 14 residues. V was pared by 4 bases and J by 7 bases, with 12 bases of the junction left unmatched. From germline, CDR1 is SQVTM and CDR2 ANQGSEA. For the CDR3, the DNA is TGCAGCGTTGGGGGGACTAGGCTTTTTAGAGAGCAGTACTTC. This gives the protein CSVGGTRLFREQYF.

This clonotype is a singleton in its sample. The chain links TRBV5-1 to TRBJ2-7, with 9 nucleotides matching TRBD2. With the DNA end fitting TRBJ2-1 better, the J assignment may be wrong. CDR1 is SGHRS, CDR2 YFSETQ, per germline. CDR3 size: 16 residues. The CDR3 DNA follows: TGCGCCAGCAGCCCGACGGCGGGAGGGCCTCGGTATGAGCAGTTCTTC. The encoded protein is CASSPTAGGPRYEQFF.

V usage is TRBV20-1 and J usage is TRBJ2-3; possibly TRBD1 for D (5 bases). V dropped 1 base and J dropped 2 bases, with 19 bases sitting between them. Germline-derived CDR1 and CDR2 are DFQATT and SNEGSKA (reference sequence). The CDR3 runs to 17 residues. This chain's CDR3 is CSARGIEGRAITDTQYF. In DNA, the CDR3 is TGCAGTGCTAGAGGGATAGAAGGCAGGGCCATCACAGATACGCAGTATTTT.

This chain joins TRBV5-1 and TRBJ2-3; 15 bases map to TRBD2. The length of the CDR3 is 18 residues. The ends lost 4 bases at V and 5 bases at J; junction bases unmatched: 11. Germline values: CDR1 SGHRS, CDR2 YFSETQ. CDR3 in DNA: TGCGCCAGCAGCCCCGGACTAGCGGGGGGGCAGCTTAAAGATACGCAGTATTTT. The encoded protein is CASSPGLAGGQLKDTQYF.

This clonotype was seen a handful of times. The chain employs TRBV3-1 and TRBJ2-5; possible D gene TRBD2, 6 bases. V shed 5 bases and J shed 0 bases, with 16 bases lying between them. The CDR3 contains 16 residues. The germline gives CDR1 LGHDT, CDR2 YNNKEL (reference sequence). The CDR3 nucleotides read TGTGCCAGCAGCAAGCTAAGCGGAGGGTACCAAGAGACCCAGTACTTC. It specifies CASSKLSGGYQETQYF.

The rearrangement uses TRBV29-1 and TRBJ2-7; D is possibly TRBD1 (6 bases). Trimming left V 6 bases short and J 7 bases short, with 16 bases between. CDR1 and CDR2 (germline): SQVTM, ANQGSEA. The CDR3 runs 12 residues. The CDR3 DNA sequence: TGCAGCGTCGGACAGCGAACCAATGAGCAGTACTTC. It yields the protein CSVGQRTNEQYF.